A selection of T cell receptor beta chains follows, all from one sample in a study of vaccination and CD4 T cells after COVID-19. TCRdb reprocessed the PCR reads with MiXCR, giving one entry per CDR3 protein. The table shows around 5,400 distinct CDR3 sequences, with about 40% occurring only once. These receptors are not linked to any known antigen. The sample comprised CD4+ T cells from blood, cultured in vitro. These receptors all come from a human donor in good health. The CDR3 runs from the conserved cysteine through the conserved F or W. The order of the fields is V gene, J gene, D gene, CDR3 protein. A D gene is named only where the DNA matches it firmly.

TRBV20-1	TRBJ1-1	TRBD1	CSARPDRAYTEAFF
TRBV24-1	TRBJ2-1	.	CATSPRQSLYNEQFF
TRBV19	TRBJ1-1	.	CASSPVGPYASEAFF
TRBV11-1	TRBJ1-5	.	CASSLTENQPQHF
TRBV10-1	TRBJ2-3	TRBD2	CASSPVSGGSWDTQYF
TRBV12-3/TRBV12-4	TRBJ1-2	TRBD1	CASRTTGGGEGYTF
TRBV27	TRBJ2-2	.	CASSLSYGAGELFF
TRBV6-1	TRBJ2-5	.	CASRDGETQYF
TRBV12-3/TRBV12-4	TRBJ2-7	.	CASSSNYEQYF
TRBV10-3	TRBJ2-3	.	CAIKPADGDTQYF
TRBV27	TRBJ1-1	.	CASSYDRRNTEAFF
TRBV5-6	TRBJ1-2	.	CASSLVAVDGYTF
TRBV19	TRBJ2-1	.	CASERTDYNEQFF
TRBV20-1	TRBJ1-1	.	CRAVTLTINTEAFF
TRBV6-1	TRBJ2-7	.	CASLRTVGAYEQYF
TRBV6-4	TRBJ2-3	TRBD1	CASSGTDTDTQYF
TRBV6-5	TRBJ2-3	.	CASSSDPAHTDTQYF
TRBV6-5	TRBJ1-1	.	CASSYGPLGSTEAFF
TRBV7-8	TRBJ2-7	.	CASSLGGEPYEQYF
TRBV20-1	TRBJ2-1	.	CSASDFRYNEQFF
TRBV5-1	TRBJ2-5	.	CASSLEGELGAQYF
TRBV14	TRBJ2-2	.	CASSRGDNTGELFF
TRBV6-1	TRBJ1-5	.	CASAGQGGTPQHF
TRBV21-1	TRBJ2-3	.	CASQGLFTDTQYF
TRBV20-1	TRBJ2-3	TRBD2	CSAEPGTSGGVQDTQYF
TRBV24-1	TRBJ2-7	.	CATSGLSYEQYF
TRBV19	TRBJ2-7	.	CASSRAGNSYEQYF
TRBV5-1	TRBJ2-7	TRBD2	CASSSSLLAGDLLEQYF
TRBV15	TRBJ1-1	.	CATSGTGAKTFF
TRBV29-1	TRBJ1-2	TRBD1	CSVEETGGRGYTF
TRBV5-5	TRBJ1-1	.	CASSLLGGGANTEAFF